Below, 27 T cell receptor beta chains from the same sample are listed, as sequenced in a study of shared clonotypes between healthy human individuals. The data were produced by immunoSEQ multiplex PCR, yet TCRdb's version contains in-frame clones alone and is incomplete. This table holds approximately 1.9 million clones, 93% found once. The naive CD8 fraction comprised CD45RO-negative cells positively selected for CCR7 and excluded terminally differentiated effector memory CD45RA+ cells. Sequences were obtained from naive CD8+ T cells from PBMCs. The receptors were sampled from a man in his late teens or twenties in good health. Some clones in this sample may be carry-over from other donors' samples.

The chain links TRBV7-3 to TRBJ2-6, with 9 nucleotides matching TRBD1. Trimming took 3 bases from V and 0 from J; bases not matched to a gene: 9. There are 19 residues in the CDR3. Germline CDR1 is SGHTA and CDR2 is FQGTGA. The DNA of the CDR3 is TGTGCCAGCAGCTTCTCCCTTCGGACAGGGGACTCTGGGGCCAACGTCCTGACTTTC. Translated: CASSFSLRTGDSGANVLTF.

V is TRBV27 and J is TRBJ2-1; D might be TRBD2 (7 bases). CDR3 size: 16 residues. Germline CDR1 reads MNHEY; CDR2 reads SMNVEV (reference sequence). Trimming took off 6 bases at V and 5 bases at J, with 20 bases between the two ends. CDR3 amino acids: CASRGGDKGFHNEQFF. For the CDR3, the DNA is TGTGCCAGCAGGGGGGGGGACAAGGGTTTCCACAATGAGCAGTTCTTC.

The DNA of the CDR3 is TGTGCCAGCAGACCGGGACCCCACTCCTACGAGCAGTACTTC. It encodes CASRPGPHSYEQYF. This rearrangement joins TRBV6-5 to TRBJ2-7; D is tentatively TRBD1 or TRBD2 (5 bases each). The germline V and J ends were trimmed by 6 bases and 0 bases, with 12 bases remaining between them. The germline gives CDR1 MNHEY, CDR2 SVGAGI. The CDR3 covers 14 residues.

This rearrangement joins TRBV5-1 to TRBJ1-1; D is perhaps TRBD1 (6 bases). V lost 4 bases and J 0 bases, leaving 10 bases between the germline ends. The CDR3 sequence is 14 residues long. Germline values: CDR1 SGHRS, CDR2 YFSETQ. CDR3 amino acids: CASSTDSMNTEAFF. CDR3 sequence (DNA): TGCGCCAGCAGCACGGACAGTATGAACACTGAAGCTTTCTTT.

CDR3 coding DNA: TGCGCCAGCAGCTTGTCCAGGGCCACCTACGAGCAGTACTTC. This sequence encodes CASSLSRATYEQYF. This chain connects TRBV5-1 to TRBJ2-7; possibly TRBD1 for D (5 bases). Trimming stripped 1 base from V and 2 bases from J, with 10 bases between. Germline-derived CDR1 and CDR2 are SGHRS and YFSETQ. The CDR3 length is 14 residues.

This clone was observed a few times. Other DNA sequences in this specimen translate into the identical CDR3. V and J are TRBV2 and TRBJ1-1; tentative D call: TRBD1 (6 bases). This CDR3 contains 14 residues. CDR1 and CDR2 from the germline V gene are SNHLY and FYNNEI. Trimming stripped 2 bases from V and 0 bases from J, with 7 bases between. This chain's CDR3 is CASSERTVNTEAFF. The DNA for the CDR3 is TGTGCCAGCAGTGAAAGGACAGTGAACACTGAAGCTTTCTTT.

A single count supports this clone. The gene calls are TRBV7-9 and TRBJ2-1; the match to TRBD2 covers 7 bases. The V and J ends lost 5 bases and 0 bases, in that order; junction bases with no gene match: 10. This CDR3 has 17 amino acids. The germline CDR1 and CDR2 sequences are SEHNR and FQNEAQ (reference sequence). CDR3 DNA sequence: TGTGCCAGCAGCCGCCCGTTAGCGGGCCGCTCCTACAATGAGCAGTTCTTC. This encodes CASSRPLAGRSYNEQFF.

The chain is built from TRBV4-1 and TRBJ1-1; D ambiguous. The CDR3 has 16 residues. The germline gives CDR1 MGHRA, CDR2 YSYEKL. Trimming pared 1 base from V and 3 bases from J, leaving 15 bases between. The CDR3 region is CASSQGPQVGDTEAFF. The CDR3 nucleotides read TGCGCCAGCAGCCAAGGGCCTCAGGTCGGGGACACTGAAGCTTTCTTT.

The chain has TRBV7-8 and TRBJ2-2; the D is unclear. Between the trimmed V and J ends, which lost 5 bases and 5 bases, there was a span of 6 bases. Germline V lookup: CDR1 SGHVS, CDR2 FQNEAQ. This CDR3 comprises 12 residues. The CDR3 reads CASSHPTGELFF. The CDR3 region has the DNA TGTGCCAGCAGCCACCCAACCGGGGAGCTGTTTTTT. The whole variable domain, filled in from reference TRBV7-8 and TRBJ2-2, reads GAGVSQSPRYKVAKRGQDVALRCDPISGHVSLFWYQQALGQGPEFLTYFQNEAQLDKSGLPSDRFFAERPEGSVSTLKIQRTQQEDSAVYLCASSHPTGELFFGEGSRLTVL.

A single count supports this clone. The chain has TRBV19 and TRBJ1-5; no clear D gene. CDR1 LNHDA and CDR2 SQIVND come from the germline V gene (reference sequence). This CDR3 spans 12 amino acids. The V and J ends lost 4 bases and 7 bases respectively, with 8 bases between them. CDR3 sequence (DNA): TGTGCCAGTAGTACCCCCCCCCAGCCCCAGCATTTT. The encoded protein is CASSTPPQPQHF. Using reference TRBV19 and TRBJ1-5 for the parts outside the CDR3, the full variable domain is DGGITQSPKYLFRKEGQNVTLSCEQNLNHDAMYWYRQDPGQGLRLIYYSQIVNDFQKGDIAEGYSVSREKKESFPLTVTSAQKNPTAFYLCASSTPPQPQHFGDGTRLSIL.

Comment on this clone: The sample holds other DNA sequences that translate to the same CDR3. The genes are TRBV29-1 and TRBJ2-1; D ambiguous. This CDR3 contains 13 residues. The V gene lost 4 bases and the J gene lost 1 base, with 8 bases spanning the gap. In germline, CDR1 is SQVTM, CDR2 ANQGSEA. The CDR3 is CSVVGGSYNEQFF. The DNA for the CDR3 is TGCAGCGTTGTGGGTGGGTCCTACAATGAGCAGTTCTTC.

V and J are TRBV9 and TRBJ1-4; D is unclear. This CDR3 has 12 amino acids. The ends were cut back, 3 bases at V and 12 bases at J, with 12 bases in the middle. In germline, CDR1 is SGDLS, CDR2 YYNGEE. DNA of the CDR3: TGTGCCAGCAGCGGCGGGGTGGGTCAACTGTTTTTT. Translated: CASSGGVGQLFF.

The V call is TRBV27, the J call TRBJ1-1; no reliable D call. Germline assignment: CDR1 MNHEY and CDR2 SMNVEV (reference sequence). The CDR3 spans 13 residues. Trimming shortened V by 0 bases and J by 11 bases, and 13 bases separated the two germline ends. CDR3 sequence reads: CASSLSKAGSAFF. The CDR3 DNA follows: TGTGCCAGCAGTTTATCGAAAGCCGGGTCCGCTTTCTTT.

The chain is built from TRBV4-3 and TRBJ2-7; D perhaps matches TRBD1 (6 bases). CDR1 is LGHNA, CDR2 YSLEER, per germline. V lost 3 bases, J lost 3 bases, and 18 bases lay in between. This CDR3 spans 16 amino acids. CDR3 DNA: TGCGCCAGCAGCCATACGAGCCGGGACAACCTCTACGAGCAGTACTTC. As protein: CASSHTSRDNLYEQYF.

Points on this clone: Other DNA variants within this sample encode the same CDR3. The chain combines TRBV9 with TRBJ2-3, with 7 bases matching TRBD1. After removal of 2 bases from V and 4 bases from J, the junction contained 4 bases not matched to a gene. Germline assignment: CDR1 SGDLS and CDR2 YYNGEE. The CDR3 length is 14 residues. The CDR3 region is CASSVTGRADTQYF. As DNA, the CDR3 is TGTGCCAGCAGCGTGACAGGGCGGGCAGATACGCAGTATTTT.

The chain is built from TRBV29-1 and TRBJ2-1, with TRBD2 matching over 7 bases. The length of the CDR3 is 16 residues. The V gene end was trimmed by 4 bases and the J gene end by 0 bases; junction bases not matched to a gene: 9. In germline, CDR1 is SQVTM, CDR2 ANQGSEA. CDR3 residues: CSVVLLAESSYNEQFF. CDR3 nucleotides: TGCAGCGTTGTTCTGCTAGCGGAAAGCTCCTACAATGAGCAGTTCTTC.

The chain couples TRBV7-6 to TRBJ2-3, with 9 bases that match TRBD1. Germline V gene data show CDR1 as SGHVS and CDR2 as FNYEAQ. The length of the CDR3 is 15 residues. The junction had 1 base not matched to a gene; V was cut back by 3 bases and J by 0 bases. In DNA form, the CDR3 reads TGTGCCAGCAGCTTCGGGACAGGGAGCACAGATACGCAGTATTTT. This sequence encodes CASSFGTGSTDTQYF.

To note about this clone: Other DNA variants within this sample encode the same CDR3. The CDR3 coding sequence is TGTGCCAGCAGTTACGGGACTAGCGGGTACAATGAGCAGTTCTTC. Its protein product is CASSYGTSGYNEQFF. The chain has TRBV6-5 and TRBJ2-1; TRBD2 matches 12 bases. Germline CDR1 is MNHEY and CDR2 is SVGAGI. The CDR3 extends over 15 amino acids. The V and J ends lost 2 bases and 4 bases, in that order; junction bases with no gene match: 0.

V and J are TRBV7-8 and TRBJ2-7; D is unresolved. CDR1 is SGHVS, CDR2 FQNEAQ, per germline. Trimming left V 0 bases short and J 2 bases short, with 14 bases between. This CDR3 contains 16 residues. The CDR3 protein is CASSLALSGGTYEQYF. CDR3 DNA: TGTGCCAGCAGCTTAGCTCTATCGGGCGGAACCTACGAGCAGTACTTC.

The CDR3 loop is CASSLGVGTSYEQYF. CDR3 in DNA: TGCGCCAGCAGCTTGGGGGTGGGGACTAGCTACGAGCAGTACTTC. The rearrangement uses TRBV5-1 and TRBJ2-7, with 8 bases aligning to TRBD2. Looked up from germline, CDR1 is SGHRS and CDR2 is YFSETQ. V was clipped by 0 bases and J by 3 bases; unmatched bases: 5. The CDR3 is made up of 15 amino acids.

The V and J genes are TRBV19 and TRBJ2-5, with 7 bases fitting TRBD2. Per the germline V gene, CDR1 is LNHDA and CDR2 is SQIVND (reference sequence). V gave up 4 bases and J gave up 0 bases; unmatched junction bases: 5. The CDR3 extends over 15 amino acids. The CDR3 sequence is CASSKELANQETQYF. For the CDR3, the DNA is TGTGCCAGTAGTAAGGAACTAGCGAACCAAGAGACCCAGTACTTC.

About this clone: Other DNA sequences of this sample code for an identical CDR3. The V call is TRBV4-1, the J call TRBJ1-3; D not certain. Germline V gives CDR1 MGHRA, CDR2 YSYEKL. The CDR3 is 15 amino acids. Trimming shortened V by 1 base and J by 4 bases, and 11 bases separated the two germline ends. The CDR3 region is CASSQARGSGNTIYF. CDR3 DNA: TGCGCCAGCAGCCAAGCACGGGGTTCCGGAAACACCATATATTTT.

The chain couples TRBV5-1 to TRBJ2-1; maybe TRBD2 (5 bases). This CDR3 contains 17 residues. CDR1 is SGHRS and CDR2 is YFSETQ in the germline V gene. V lost 1 base to trimming and J lost 0 bases, with 14 bases between them. The CDR3 sequence: CASSLYSDLSSYNEQFF. The CDR3 coding sequence is TGCGCCAGCAGCTTGTATTCGGACTTAAGCTCCTACAATGAGCAGTTCTTC.

This chain connects TRBV23-1 to TRBJ1-1; weak D call: TRBD1 (5 bases). TRBV23-1 is an open reading frame, and its role is uncertain. The V gene lost 4 bases and the J gene lost 6 bases, with 15 bases spanning the gap. This CDR3 spans 14 amino acids. CDR3: CASSPYNTGAEAFF. DNA for the CDR3: TGCGCCAGCAGTCCTTATAACACAGGAGCTGAAGCTTTCTTT.

This chain links TRBV15 with TRBJ2-1, with D tentatively TRBD1 (5 bases). This CDR3 has 15 residues. Germline CDR1 is LNHNV and CDR2 is YYDKDF (reference sequence). V was cut by 0 bases and J by 9 bases, with 15 bases left in between. CDR3 residues: CATSRDALGRGEQFF. The DNA for the CDR3 is TGTGCCACCAGCAGAGATGCACTGGGAAGGGGTGAGCAGTTCTTC.

V usage is TRBV4-3 and J usage is TRBJ2-1; the match to TRBD1 covers 11 bases. V was pared by 0 bases and J by 3 bases, with 4 bases of the junction left unmatched. Germline loops: CDR1 LGHNA, CDR2 YSLEER. The CDR3 consists of 17 residues. CDR3 residues: CASSQDRDRGNYNEQFF. The CDR3 DNA follows: TGCGCCAGCAGCCAAGACCGGGACAGGGGGAACTACAATGAGCAGTTCTTC.

The gene calls are TRBV27 and TRBJ2-3, with 9 bases that match TRBD2. The germline V gene encodes CDR1 MNHEY and CDR2 SMNVEV (reference sequence). V trimming: 4 bases; J trimming: 7 bases; junction bases outside the gene matches: 15. The CDR3 is made up of 17 amino acids. CDR3 loop: CASSSQLGPSGTNTQYF. DNA of the CDR3: TGTGCCAGCAGTTCGCAATTAGGGCCTAGCGGGACGAATACGCAGTATTTT.